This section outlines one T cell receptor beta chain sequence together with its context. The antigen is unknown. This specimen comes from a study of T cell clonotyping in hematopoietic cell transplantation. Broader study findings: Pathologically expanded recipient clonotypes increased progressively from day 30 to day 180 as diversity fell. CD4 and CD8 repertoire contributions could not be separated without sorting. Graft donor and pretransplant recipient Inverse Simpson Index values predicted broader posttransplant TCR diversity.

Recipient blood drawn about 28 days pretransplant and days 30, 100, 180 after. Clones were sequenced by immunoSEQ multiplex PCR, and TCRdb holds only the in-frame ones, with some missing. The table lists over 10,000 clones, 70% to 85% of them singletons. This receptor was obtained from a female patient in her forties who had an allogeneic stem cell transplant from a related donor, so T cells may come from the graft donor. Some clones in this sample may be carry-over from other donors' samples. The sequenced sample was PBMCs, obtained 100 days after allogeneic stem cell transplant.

As DNA, the CDR3 is TGTGCCAGCAGCCTCACTCGTGGGGAGACCCAGTACTTC. It specifies CASSLTRGETQYF. The chain couples TRBV9 to TRBJ2-5; no clear D gene. The V gene's germline CDR1 is SGDLS and CDR2 YYNGEE. V was clipped by 4 bases and J by 5 bases, with 12 bases between them. The CDR3 is made up of 13 amino acids.